These T cell receptor beta chains were read from a single sample in a study of CD8 T cells in ankylosing spondylitis. TCRdb redid the calling of the 5' RACE reads with MiXCR, one entry per CDR3 protein. The sample lists 470,000 or so distinct CDR3 sequences, around 26% seen once, with 0.85% to 1% in the top ten. Sequencing used blood, either unsorted or a sorted T cell fraction (not recorded which). The receptors were gathered from a male donor with ankylosing spondylitis. Each CDR3 is given with its conserved first and last residue. D genes are given only for firm matches. Clone size appears in some rows only: once, few, many, or a class for an expanded clone.

abundance	d_gene	v_gene	j_gene	CDR3aa	CDR3nt
few	-	TRBV10-3	TRBJ1-2	CAISDRGAPNYGYTF	TGTGCCATCAGTGATCGGGGGGCGCCTAACTATGGCTACACCTTC
-	-	TRBV20-1	TRBJ1-4	CSAGRERAGNEKLFF	TGCAGTGCCGGACGGGAGCGGGCTGGTAATGAAAAACTGTTTTTT
once	-	TRBV18	TRBJ2-1	CASSRRTNTLELNEQFF	TGTGCCAGCTCACGACGAACAAATACTCTCGAGTTGAATGAGCAGTTCTTC
many	TRBD1	TRBV12-3/TRBV12-4	TRBJ2-2	CASSPGGMGTGELFF	TGTGCCAGCAGTCCAGGGGGCATGGGCACCGGGGAGCTGTTTTTT
-	-	TRBV7-7	TRBJ2-5	CASSLGGQAGGETQYF	TGTGCCAGCAGCTTAGGTGGTCAGGCCGGCGGCGAGACCCAGTACTTC
few	-	TRBV3-1	TRBJ2-5	CASSQAGGETQYF	TGTGCCAGCAGCCAAGCCGGGGGCGAGACCCAGTACTTC
many	-	TRBV7-8	TRBJ2-5	CASSTSIEETQYF	TGTGCCAGCAGCACCAGCATCGAGGAGACCCAGTACTTC
-	-	TRBV3-1	TRBJ1-2	CASSQADGYGYTF	TGTGCCAGCAGCCAAGCGGACGGCTATGGCTACACCTTC
-	-	TRBV29-1	TRBJ2-5	CSAMGSRGRETQYF	TGCAGCGCCATGGGGTCCCGAGGGAGAGAGACCCAGTACTTC
few	-	TRBV6-2/TRBV6-3	TRBJ2-1	CASSPGHGQFF	TGTGCCAGCAGTCCCGGGCATGGGCAGTTCTTC
few	-	TRBV18	TRBJ2-7	CASSPAGLNDEQYF	TGTGCCAGCTCACCGGCCGGCCTGAATGACGAGCAGTACTTC
few	-	TRBV3-1	TRBJ1-4	CASSTSEKLFF	TGTGCCAGCAGCACGTCTGAAAAACTGTTTTTT
few	TRBD2	TRBV5-4	TRBJ2-3	CASSPQLAGDADTQYF	TGTGCCAGCAGCCCCCAGCTAGCGGGAGACGCAGATACGCAGTATTTT
few	TRBD2	TRBV3-1	TRBJ2-7	CASSRTLGGLVGDNEQYF	TGTGCCAGCAGCCGAACCCTGGGAGGGCTAGTGGGAGATAACGAGCAGTACTTC
few	-	TRBV9	TRBJ2-5	CASSPPGGTQYF	TGTGCCAGCAGCCCTCCCGGGGGGACCCAGTACTTC
-	TRBD1	TRBV24-1	TRBJ2-2	CAAAGQGSGELFF	TGTGCCGCCGCGGGACAGGGAAGCGGGGAGCTGTTTTTT
-	-	TRBV12-5	TRBJ2-2	CASGPIGSGELFF	TGTGCTAGTGGTCCGATAGGAAGCGGGGAGCTGTTTTTT
few	TRBD1	TRBV11-2	TRBJ1-1	CASSLEGQGNTEAFF	TGTGCCAGCAGCTTAGAAGGACAGGGAAACACTGAAGCTTTCTTT
few	TRBD1	TRBV7-2	TRBJ2-5	CASSFRTGDKRKTQYF	TGTGCCAGCAGCTTCAGGACAGGGGATAAGAGGAAGACCCAGTACTTC
few	-	TRBV11-2	TRBJ2-1	CASSLGFGIRRVDNEQFF	TGTGCCAGCAGCTTAGGTTTTGGGATTCGAAGGGTCGACAATGAGCAGTTCTTC
-	TRBD2	TRBV7-2	TRBJ2-1	CASSGRDYNEQFF	TGTGCCAGCAGCGGGAGGGACTACAATGAGCAGTTCTTC
-	-	TRBV20-1	TRBJ1-1	CSARIPNTEAFF	TGCAGTGCTAGAATTCCGAACACTGAAGCTTTCTTT
-	TRBD1	TRBV5-1	TRBJ2-1	CASSFRGLDEQFF	TGCGCCAGCAGCTTCAGGGGGCTCGATGAGCAGTTCTTC
-	-	TRBV21-1	TRBJ2-7	CASSGRHGAENYEQYF	TGTGCCAGCAGCGGCCGACATGGGGCGGAGAACTACGAGCAGTACTTC
-	-	TRBV11-3	TRBJ1-4	CASSSPPGRMFF	TGTGCCAGCAGTTCTCCCCCAGGGAGAATGTTTTTT
-	-	TRBV4-1	TRBJ1-1	CASSPPGTLNTEAFF	TGCGCCAGCAGCCCCCCGGGGACACTGAACACTGAAGCTTTCTTT
-	-	TRBV10-2	TRBJ1-2	CASSESQVWGYTF	TGCGCCAGCAGTGAGTCGCAGGTGTGGGGCTACACCTTC
-	-	TRBV5-1	TRBJ2-3	CASSITGRDTQYF	TGCGCCAGCAGCATTACGGGAAGAGATACGCAGTATTTT
few	-	TRBV2	TRBJ2-2	CASTGTFNGELFF	TGTGCCAGCACCGGGACATTTAACGGGGAGCTGTTTTTT
many	-	TRBV12-3/TRBV12-4	TRBJ2-2	CASSLAGGWGRGELFF	TGTGCCAGCAGTTTAGCTGGCGGGTGGGGCCGCGGGGAGCTGTTTTTT
-	-	TRBV11-3	TRBJ2-3	CASSSGPETDTQYF	TGTGCCAGCAGCTCGGGACCTGAGACAGATACGCAGTATTTT
few	-	TRBV4-2	TRBJ1-2	CASSPTGQGANYGYTF	TGTGCCAGCAGCCCAACAGGACAAGGAGCTAACTATGGCTACACCTTC
few	TRBD1	TRBV7-8	TRBJ2-5	CASSLFGQGNVETQYF	TGTGCCAGCAGCTTATTCGGACAGGGGAACGTAGAGACCCAGTACTTC
once	-	TRBV12-3/TRBV12-4	TRBJ2-3	CASRPVERALKGDTQYF	TGTGCCAGCAGGCCTGTTGAGCGGGCGCTAAAGGGGGATACGCAGTATTTT
few	TRBD2	TRBV20-1	TRBJ2-3	CSARESLAGSTDTQYF	TGCAGTGCTAGAGAAAGTCTAGCGGGATCCACAGATACGCAGTATTTT
-	-	TRBV6-6	TRBJ2-3	CASRWSDTQYF	TGTGCCAGCAGATGGTCGGACACGCAGTATTTT
-	-	TRBV5-1	TRBJ2-3	CASSFNRVSTDTQYF	TGCGCCAGCAGCTTCAACAGGGTCAGCACAGATACGCAGTATTTT
-	TRBD2	TRBV4-2	TRBJ2-7	CASSQFLAASSYEQYF	TGTGCCAGCAGCCAATTTCTAGCGGCCAGCTCCTACGAGCAGTACTTC
-	TRBD1	TRBV9	TRBJ1-1	CASSYRDRPIIEAFF	TGTGCCAGCAGCTACCGGGACAGGCCTATTATTGAAGCTTTCTTT
few	-	TRBV20-1	TRBJ1-5	CSARAPITGAPQHF	TGCAGTGCTAGAGCGCCGATTACCGGAGCGCCCCAGCATTTT
-	TRBD2	TRBV5-1	TRBJ2-3	CASSFMIAGPTDTQYF	TGCGCCAGCAGCTTTATGATAGCGGGCCCCACAGATACGCAGTATTTT
-	-	TRBV27	TRBJ1-5	CASSMLLDQPQHF	TGTGCCAGCAGTATGCTGTTAGATCAGCCCCAGCATTTT
-	-	TRBV5-1	TRBJ1-4	CASSLDRPNEKLFF	TGCGCCAGCAGCTTGGACAGACCTAATGAAAAACTGTTTTTT
many	-	TRBV7-2	TRBJ2-1	CASSSIISYNEQFF	TGTGCCAGCAGCTCCATAATAAGTTACAATGAGCAGTTCTTC
few	-	TRBV5-1	TRBJ2-4	CASSLGASKNIQYF	TGCGCCAGCAGCTTGGGGGCGTCCAAAAACATTCAGTACTTC
once	-	TRBV20-1	TRBJ1-4	CSAHPARFGTNEKLFF	TGCAGTGCACATCCCGCCAGGTTTGGGACTAATGAAAAACTGTTTTTT
-	-	TRBV20-1	TRBJ2-3	CSATGVPVTSTDTQYF	TGCAGTGCTACCGGGGTCCCGGTCACTAGCACAGATACGCAGTATTTT
many	TRBD2	TRBV20-1	TRBJ2-7	CSAGERDYEQYF	TGCAGTGCTGGCGAGCGGGACTACGAGCAGTACTTC